This TCR beta chain was found in a study of cytomegalovirus exposure and HLA in healthy donors (dated by TCRdb to 2017 to 2019). Context from the whole study: In an earlier analysis of fewer than 750 of the donors, about 260 Gb of sequence data and 95 million to 130 million unique TCR beta sequences from about 190 million T cells were reported. An early release that covered approximately 600 HLA-typed donors contained around 330 gigabases of sequencing data and tens of millions of unique TCR sequences. The genetic ancestry cluster associated with self-reported Caucasian donors included around 76% of the approximately 400 genotyped donors. The study aimed to test whether cataloging public T cell receptors could reveal signatures of past pathogen exposure. Using immunosequencing, the study profiled T cell repertoires from around 680 subjects and related those repertoires to cytomegalovirus serostatus. In addition to the first cohort of 666 subjects, a separate validation cohort of some 120 different subjects was used. To predict cytomegalovirus infection status, the study brought together high-throughput TCR immunosequencing, statistical association of individual TCRs with disease status, and machine learning. A later analysis re-examined previously published TCR beta repertoires from 610 or so donors and added high-resolution HLA genotyping to investigate patterns of TCR occurrence. In the later analysis, no new phenotypic data were used to find candidate immune exposures; instead, reliance was placed on TCR beta sequences and their occurrence across donors. To decide whether each TCR beta V gene segment behaved as functional or pseudogenic, an earlier analysis of some 540 of the donors relied on high-throughput TCR beta sequencing. Donor age, sex, ethnicity and CMV serostatus were collected together with the repertoire data. Genome-wide SNP genotypes for about 55% of the roughly 670 donors were used in a later genetic analysis, which treated that subset as a discovery cohort. All discovery cohort repertoires had been generated on a single sequencing platform. Both class I and class II loci were covered by HLA typing, at four-digit resolution. Typing coverage varied by locus: about 629-640 donors for A, B, C, DRB1 and DQB1; roughly 500 for DQA1; over 600 for DPA1; under 490 for DPB1. Several DR-DQ haplotypes were treated as single units for association and clustering because of strong linkage in the cohort. Among around 400 genotyped donors of the cohort, an average of about 240,000 unique TCR beta nucleotide sequences was sequenced per donor, of which about 18% were non-productive. Overall results and qualifications from the work: A cluster of highly shared sequence variants was judged likely to represent a technical artifact of the sequencing pipeline. According to a later analysis, parvovirus B19, influenza, CMV and Epstein-Barr virus appeared linked to several top co-occurrence clusters. Only TCR beta chains were sequenced in this cohort, and the absence of alpha or paired-chain data limited detectable features. A total of 164 TCR beta chains were listed by the study as associated with cytomegalovirus. In a later analysis, most CMV-associated TCR beta chains were found to appear HLA-restricted, with HLA associations seemingly driven largely by CMV exposure. In an earlier analysis of about 600 of the donors, most TCR beta V segments appeared in productive rearrangements about 90% or about 30% of the time, broadly matching IMGT annotations. In vitro tests confirmed that a few of the cytomegalovirus-associated TCR beta chains recognize cytomegalovirus antigens. In a later analysis, TCR association rates were found to vary across HLA loci, with the most associated TCRs seen for DRB1 alleles and the fewest for HLA-C alleles. When HLA alleles, especially DR and DQ, strongly co-occurred, TCR associations were difficult to assign to individual alleles. In a later genetic analysis, fewer N-insertions in productive TCRs were reported among donors in an Asian-associated ancestry cluster than the roughly 640-donor mean. A further reported finding was that TCR beta sequences accurately predicted the HLA-A and HLA-B alleles for most subjects in the first cohort. Because the 87-base-pair reads could not distinguish some IMGT-functional V segments, including TRBV6-2 and TRBV6-3, those segments were excluded. Specific HLA alleles were associated with over 15,000 TCR beta sequences at a false discovery rate of 0.05 in a later analysis. Because counts were too low, about 17 rarely observed V segments, including chromosome 9 orphons, were excluded from the earlier analysis of under 650 of the donors. An association between a missense DCLRE1C variant and V-gene and J-gene trimming of TCR beta chains was found in a later genetic analysis and replicated in an independent cohort. The only immune exposure information available for the cohort was CMV serostatus. Because some donors lacked HLA typing at each locus, the association tests relied only on the typed subset. Sequencing depth was assumed to be roughly uniform across donors in the presence/absence analyses, though that assumption may not hold. Linkage disequilibrium might explain the correlated functional status among segregating V segments, but an unknown experimental factor could not be ruled out. The authors suggested that the approach could potentially be extended to other disease states and immunological phenotypes. Across donors, most TCR sequences were observed very rarely, whereas some public TCRs were present in many individuals. The classifier was reported to diagnose cytomegalovirus status with high specificity and sensitivity in both the original and validation cohorts. A later analysis found that HLA-associated TCR beta chains were more clonally expanded and had lower generation probabilities than equally common non-associated chains.

The cohort consisted of 670 or so healthy bone marrow donors. At the time of sampling, all cohort members were nominally healthy, though unrecorded immune exposures were likely present. The donor was CMV seronegative and belonged to the group of several hundred seronegative cohort members. A peripheral blood sample was collected from each donor, and TCR beta sequencing was performed on peripheral blood mononuclear cells. Genomic DNA was extracted from the blood cell samples with the Qiagen DNeasy Blood Extraction Kit. Library generation was performed with the immunoSEQ multiplex PCR assay. For the multiplex PCR, a mixture combining 60 forward primers for TCR Vbeta segments and 13 reverse primers for TCR Jbeta segments was used. The CDR3 region of rearranged TCR beta genes was amplified from genomic DNA with a multiplex PCR assay. On the Illumina HiSeq System, the amplified TCR beta libraries were sequenced as 87-base-pair reads. From the authors' description of their analysis: A later analysis tallied tens of millions of unique TCR beta chains across the 666 repertoires, and some 10 million of those chains were shared by two or more donors. Raw reads were error-corrected and collapsed into unique sequences by a nearest-neighbor algorithm in which closely related sequences were merged to remove PCR and sequencing errors. To assign V, D and J gene segments, CDR3 sequences were aligned to IMGT reference sequences. For a sequence to be retained, at least a six-nucleotide match to both a V gene segment and a J gene segment was required. Rearrangements were classified as productive when the CDR3 lacked stop codons and remained in frame with V and J, and all other rearrangements were classified as non-productive. CDR3 was defined by IMGT convention, running from the second conserved V-encoded cysteine to the conserved J-encoded phenylalanine. The earlier analysis of approximately 590 of the donors excluded any sequence lacking an unambiguous match to a single V gene segment. In an earlier analysis of some 590 of the donors, a V segment was called functional when productive rearrangements were above 56.7%, and segregating when the standard deviation between donors exceeded 5%. To diagnose cytomegalovirus status from the catalog of TCR beta chain sequences, a statistical classification framework was built. In a later analysis, TCR nucleotide sequences were compared against IMGT/GENE-DB human TR gene sequences so that V and J genes could be assigned. Using the TCRdist pipeline, a later analysis assigned CDR3 sequences along with most-parsimonious VDJ recombination scenarios. In a later analysis, each TCR beta chain was defined by its CDR3 amino acid sequence together with its V-gene family, and reads without a unique V-gene family were excluded. A later analysis removed 592 highly shared, low-generation-probability nucleotide sequences to deal with suspected cross-contamination and a sequencing artifact. In a later analysis, a clonal expansion index was calculated for each public chain from normalized within-repertoire ranks of inferred template counts. Generation probabilities in a later analysis came from a VDJ recombination model fitted to out-of-frame rearrangements, and those results were checked against IGoR. Hypergeometric tests were used in a later analysis to score TCR-TCR, TCR-HLA and TCR-CMV co-occurrence, with a repertoire-size bias correction applied to the TCR pairs. To estimate false discovery rates, a later analysis permuted the HLA or CMV assignments 20 times. A later analysis grouped co-occurring TCRs with DBSCAN, adding TCRdist sequence similarity when clustering within HLA-allele-positive subsets. Co-occurrence clustering excluded repertoires with fewer than 30,000 or more than 120,000 public chains, plus five with anomalous nucleotide sharing. What TCRdb holds here is the immuneACCESS table cut down to in-frame rearrangements. Part of the clones is not present; checked against another copy, under half of the missing clones reflect an unresolved V gene, and the others are unexplained. D and trimming were read from the DNA, whereas the V and J calls and clone size are those reported in that table. This sample has 65,000 to 90,000 clones in its table, and 60% to 85% of those were observed once. Around an eighth of the sample is in the top ten clones.

This clone is a singleton in its sample. Its cognate antigen has yet to be identified. Per-base quality was not reported, and no clone a single base away is much larger than it. V is reduced by 2 bases and J by 3 bases, leaving a spacing of 8 bases between them. The CDR3 has 14 amino acids, counting the end cysteine and phenylalanine. CDR3 DNA is the only sequence kept; it has 42 bases, read in frame from the first base. From a lookup of the germline V gene, CDR1 and CDR2 are MNHEY and SVGAGI. The sample comprised PBMCs. In this chain, TRBV6-5 is recombined with TRBJ1-5, with TRBD1 perhaps the D gene, on 5 matching bases. This sequence was found in a man between 65 and 80 years old in good health and CMV-seronegative. The DNA reads TGTGCCAGCAGTTACCGGGGGATCAATCAGCCCCAGCATTTT. Protein translation: CASSYRGINQPQHF.